The rows below give T cell receptor beta chains drawn from one sample of a study of blood T cell repertoires in COVID-19. Only in-frame clones appear in the TCRdb table, and some are missing; sequencing was by immunoSEQ multiplex PCR. The sample yields under 300,000 clones, around nine tenths seen once. Sequenced material: PBMCs or T cells enriched from blood (not recorded which). The receptor set was obtained from an older woman in a cohort exposed to, infected with or recovered from COVID-19 (not recorded which). The CDR3 runs from the conserved cysteine through the conserved F or W. A D gene is named only where the DNA matches it firmly. Expanded clones get a size class; other rows say once, few or many, or leave the size out.

D	V	size	J	DNA	CDR3
NA	TRBV29-1	NA	TRBJ1-1	TGCAGCGTTTATAAGGCCCTCGGGGTCTTCACTGAAGCTTTCTTT	CSVYKALGVFTEAFF
TRBD2	TRBV5-4	NA	TRBJ2-7	TGTGCCAGCAGCCCCGGGAGGCGAGAGAGAATCTACGAGCAGTACTTC	CASSPGRRERIYEQYF
TRBD1	TRBV28	NA	TRBJ1-2	TGTGCCAGCAGCACGGGACAGGGGGCGAAAGGCTACACCTTC	CASSTGQGAKGYTF
TRBD1	TRBV30	NA	TRBJ1-2	TGTGCCTGGATCACGGCAGGGGGCTACTATGGCTACACCTTC	CAWITAGGYYGYTF
NA	TRBV20-1	NA	TRBJ2-7	TGCAGTGCTAGAACGCAGGGGAGGCAGTACTTC	CSARTQGRQYF
TRBD2	TRBV20-1	NA	TRBJ2-7	TGCAGTGCTAGTGACCGCGGGAGGACCCACTACGAGCAGTACTTC	CSASDRGRTHYEQYF
TRBD2	TRBV19	NA	TRBJ2-1	TGTGCCACTAGACTAGCGGGAGTCAATGAGCAGTTCTTC	CATRLAGVNEQFF
TRBD1	TRBV10-3	NA	TRBJ1-1	TGTGCCATCAGTGACAGGGGGGAGACTGAAGCTTTCTTT	CAISDRGETEAFF
TRBD2	TRBV9	NA	TRBJ2-3	TGTGCCAGCAGCTCTCGGACTAGCGGGGGTCTCACAGATACGCAGTATTTT	CASSSRTSGGLTDTQYF
NA	TRBV2	few	TRBJ1-3	TGTGCCAGCAGTGTGCAGGGATATCGCGGAAACACCATATATTTT	CASSVQGYRGNTIYF
NA	TRBV5-1	NA	TRBJ2-7	TGCGCCAGCAGCTTGGGAGTAAGTTACGAGCAGTACTTC	CASSLGVSYEQYF
TRBD2	TRBV19	NA	TRBJ2-7	TGTGCCAGTAGTATAAGCGGGACTAGCGGTTACGAGCAGTACTTC	CASSISGTSGYEQYF
NA	TRBV5-4	NA	TRBJ1-2	TGTGCCAGCAGCTTTACAGGGTATACCTATGGCTACACCTTC	CASSFTGYTYGYTF
NA	TRBV24-1	NA	TRBJ1-1	TGTGCCACCAGTGAGCTGGGACACATGAACACTGAAGCTTTCTTT	CATSELGHMNTEAFF
NA	TRBV30	once	TRBJ1-3	TGTGCCTGGAGTCCAGACAGCTCTGGAAACACCATATATTTT	CAWSPDSSGNTIYF
NA	TRBV2	NA	TRBJ1-3	TGTGCCAGCAGTGCCGGAGTTGGAAACACCATATATTTT	CASSAGVGNTIYF
NA	TRBV28	NA	TRBJ2-2	TGTGCCAGCAGTTTAGCAGGGTACACCGGGGAGCTGTTTTTT	CASSLAGYTGELFF
TRBD1	TRBV7-3	NA	TRBJ1-5	TGTGCCAGCAGCCACGGACAGGGCGATCCCCAGCATTTT	CASSHGQGDPQHF
TRBD1	TRBV30	NA	TRBJ2-5	TGTGCCTGGAGTGCATGGACAGGGAAAGAGACCCAGTACTTC	CAWSAWTGKETQYF
NA	TRBV5-6	NA	TRBJ1-5	TGTGCCAGCAGCTTTTTTGGGACAAACAATCAGCCCCAGCATTTT	CASSFFGTNNQPQHF
TRBD1	TRBV5-4	NA	TRBJ1-1	TGTGCCAGCAGCACGACAGGGTGGAACACTGAAGCTTTCTTT	CASSTTGWNTEAFF
TRBD2	TRBV3-1/TRBV3-2	once	TRBJ2-1	TGTGCCAGCAGCCGCAGAACAGCTAGCGGGAGACATGATGAGCAGTTCTTC	CASSRRTASGRHDEQFF
NA	TRBV28	NA	TRBJ2-5	TGTGCCAGCAGTATTATGCTCAGGCGGGTAGAGACCCAGTACTTC	CASSIMLRRVETQYF
NA	TRBV9	NA	TRBJ2-5	TGTGCCAGCAGCGTAGATCCAGGGGTACAGGAGACCCAGTACTTC	CASSVDPGVQETQYF
TRBD1	TRBV6-5	NA	TRBJ2-1	TGTGCCAGTACCCGGGACAGGGTGGTCAATGAGCAGTTCTTC	CASTRDRVVNEQFF
TRBD2	TRBV7-2	NA	TRBJ2-1	TGTGCCAGCAGCTTGGAGCGGGGACTGTACAATGAGCAGTTCTTC	CASSLERGLYNEQFF
NA	TRBV2	few	TRBJ1-1	TGTGCCAGCAGGCAGGAGGGCGGACTATTGAACACTGAAGCTTTCTTT	CASRQEGGLLNTEAFF
NA	TRBV5-1	NA	TRBJ1-2	TGCGCCAGCAGCTTGGGACAGATGGGGATTTACACCTTC	CASSLGQMGIYTF
TRBD1	TRBV6-1	NA	TRBJ2-3	TGTGCCAGCAGTGTTTACCCGGTCGCCAGGGGGCAGGGCACAGATACGCAGTATTTT	CASSVYPVARGQGTDTQYF
NA	TRBV9	NA	TRBJ2-5	TGTGCCAGCAGCGTAGCTTGGGGGCCCGAAGAGACCCAGTACTTC	CASSVAWGPEETQYF
TRBD1	TRBV4-3	NA	TRBJ1-2	TGCGCCAGCAGCCACCTAGGACAGGGGTCCTATGGCTACACCTTC	CASSHLGQGSYGYTF
TRBD2	TRBV30	NA	TRBJ2-2	TGTGCCGGACGACTAGCGGGGAACACCGGGGAGCTGTTTTTT	CAGRLAGNTGELFF
NA	TRBV7-3	once	TRBJ2-7	TGTGCCAGCAGCCACCGGAGTGGCTACGAGCAGTACTTC	CASSHRSGYEQYF
TRBD1	TRBV12-3/TRBV12-4	few	TRBJ2-7	TGTGCCAGCACTCTCCGGACAGGGAACGAGCAGTACTTC	CASTLRTGNEQYF
NA	TRBV2	NA	TRBJ1-1	TGTGCCAGCAAAGCAGAGGGGAACACTGAAGCTTTCTTT	CASKAEGNTEAFF
NA	TRBV28	NA	TRBJ2-7	TGTGCCAGCGGGGCAGTCTACAGGTATCCCACCGACGAGCAGTACTTC	CASGAVYRYPTDEQYF
NA	TRBV3-1/TRBV3-2	few	TRBJ1-3	TGTGCCAGCAGGCCCGGTAGCTCTGGAAACACCATATATTTT	CASRPGSSGNTIYF
TRBD2	TRBV3-1/TRBV3-2	NA	TRBJ2-7	TGTGCCAGCAGCCTCGTAGAGGGGACTAGCGGGATCCACGAGCAGTACTTC	CASSLVEGTSGIHEQYF
NA	TRBV6-5	NA	TRBJ1-5	TGTGCCAGCAGCGACAGGTATAGCAATCAGCCCCAGCATTTT	CASSDRYSNQPQHF
NA	TRBV28	NA	TRBJ2-7	TGTGCCAGCAGCCCACCCGGGGAGAAGCAGTACTTC	CASSPPGEKQYF
TRBD1	TRBV7-9	NA	TRBJ2-1	TGTGCCAGCAGACACGACGGACAGGGGGTTAATGAGCAGTTCTTC	CASRHDGQGVNEQFF
NA	TRBV4-1	NA	TRBJ2-7	TGCGCCAGCAGCCAAGGCTCGGGACTCCGAACCTACGAGCAGTACTTC	CASSQGSGLRTYEQYF